This TCR beta chain was observed in a study of early T cells in non-severe SARS-CoV-2 infection. Across the whole study: Chains from this unsorted whole-blood bulk RNA could not be paired. Study-level points and caveats: VDJdb-based matching was biased toward anti-spike CD8 responses and missed private and CD4 specificities.

This clonotype appeared many times. Its antigen remains unknown. The protocol attached unique molecular identifiers to individual cDNA molecules. MiXCR, applied by TCRdb to the 5' RACE reads, yields one record per CDR3 protein. The table lists 25,000 to 35,000 distinct CDR3 sequences, more than 4% of them singletons. Germline CDR1 reads SEHNR; CDR2 reads FQNEAQ (reference sequence). V was cut by 5 bases and J by 6 bases, with 8 bases left in between. The CDR3 is 13 amino acids. The material sequenced was whole blood. The receptor was derived from an adult who was a healthcare worker with PCR-confirmed SARS-CoV-2 infection or an uninfected control (not recorded which). V is TRBV7-9 and J is TRBJ2-6; maybe TRBD2 (5 bases). As DNA, the CDR3 is TGTGCCAGCAGCGCGGGCGAGGCCAACGTCCTGACTTTC. Translation: CASSAGEANVLTF.